This TCR beta chain was identified in a study of cytomegalovirus exposure and HLA in healthy donors. The PCR used 60 Vbeta and 13 Jbeta primers. Libraries were prepared by immunoSEQ multiplex PCR; TCRdb keeps only in-frame clonotypes and omits some of them. The table includes fewer than 120,000 clones, around 88% detected once. J lost 3 bases, V lost 1 base, and 5 bases had no gene match. Germline V lookup: CDR1 SGHDN, CDR2 FVKESK. The CDR3 covers 15 residues. The source is a man aged 40-50 years in good health and CMV-seronegative. The sequenced sample consisted of PBMCs. The genes are TRBV14 and TRBJ2-7; 8 bases line up with TRBD2. This CDR3 reads CASSQGGLGGYEQYF. The CDR3 bases are TGTGCCAGCAGCCAAGGGGGACTAGGGGGCTACGAGCAGTACTTC. Based on the CDR3 plus reference TRBV14 and TRBJ2-7, the full variable domain is EAGVTQFPSHSVIEKGQTVTLRCDPISGHDNLYWYRRVMGKEIKFLLHFVKESKQDESGMPNNRFLAERTGGTYSTLKVQPAELEDSGVYFCASSQGGLGGYEQYFGPGTRLTVT.